This T cell receptor beta chain was identified in a study of T cell responses to AZD1222 COVID-19 vaccine (dated by TCRdb to about 2021). About the study as a whole: TCR sequencing covered approximately 230 trial participants: around 210 given two doses of AZD1222 and 26 given two doses of MenACWY control vaccine. Trial participants were enrolled by age into subgroups of 18-55, 56-69 and 70-plus years, and around 150, 29 and 61 TCR-sequenced participants, respectively, were included in these subgroups. Summary of the overall study and its limitations: The 56-69-year group was small, and its depth increase did not reach significance, likely because of low power. After two AZD1222 doses, spike-specific TCR breadth and depth were significantly higher than at day 0 and than in MenACWY recipients. Participants were mostly white British, with more females than males. The authors suggested clonal diversity may have been underestimated. Because no day 14 peak-response samples were available, repertoires were characterized only after the peak T cell response. Conclusions about previously exposed vaccinees were limited because only six or seven AZD1222 recipients were SARS-CoV-2 seropositive at baseline. Reportedly, almost half of the unique spike-specific TCRs recognized epitopes lying outside the regions that are mutated in the B.1.351 and B.1.1.7 variants. The vaccine-associated CD4 TCRs covered the entire spike protein, and the dominant responses fell in regions 160-218 and 743-854.

V trim: 6 bases; J trim: 8 bases; unmatched bases: 8. Its CDR3 holds 14 amino acids, cysteine through phenylalanine. Solely the CDR3 DNA is kept, with 42 bases framed from the first base. CDR1 and CDR2 are read off the germline V gene as KGHSH and LQKENI. The sample's time point label is to be understood as: about 28 days (+/-7) after the second vaccine dose. AZD1222 recipients given second doses at about 4 weeks or at about 12 weeks were pooled, since spike-specific TCR depth and breadth were not found to differ between the two schedules. Vaccinee samples were obtained from the UK trials COV001 and COV002, which included a single-blind randomized controlled phase 2/3 trial of AZD1222 (ChAdOx1 nCoV-19) in healthy adults. For TCRbeta chain sequencing, PBMC samples were collected from trial participants at day 0 and at day 28 after the second dose. Comments on this clone: It has no known antigen specificity. The input lacks base qualities; no much larger clone sits a single base away.

The CDR3 regions of human TCRbeta chains were subjected to immunosequencing. The source study handled its data this way. Repertoire TCRs were checked for matches against a reference library of SARS-CoV-2-specific TCRs that had been generated using the MIRA antigen-specificity platform. Breadth was defined as the fraction of unique TCRs that were SARS-CoV-2-associated. Depth was defined as the fraction of total T cells that were SARS-CoV-2-associated. Using the MIRA data, each spike-specific TCR was mapped to the spike region that the TCR reacts to and placed in a CD4 or CD8 class. Log10-transformed breadth and depth values were compared by one-way ANOVA with Sidak's multiple comparisons tests. TCRdb took over this immuneACCESS table, retaining in-frame rearrangements with V and J assigned. Such tables are incomplete; in checked studies, under half of the missing clones stem from an unresolved V gene, and the remainder is unexplained. The DNA was the basis for D and trimming; V, J and clone size are from that table. In all, the sample holds some 110,000 clones, and 85% to 90% of those were seen once. Clones ranked in the top ten supply about 7.1% of the sample.

The TCR comes from an adult who received the AZD1222 COVID-19 vaccine. The sequence is built from TRBV18 and TRBJ1-4; TRBD1 aligns with 8 central bases. The source material was peripheral blood, sampled 28 days after the second AZD1222 dose. The DNA reads as follows: TGTGCCAGCTCCCAGGGACAGGAACACGAAAAACTGTTTTTT. Its protein product is CASSQGQEHEKLFF.